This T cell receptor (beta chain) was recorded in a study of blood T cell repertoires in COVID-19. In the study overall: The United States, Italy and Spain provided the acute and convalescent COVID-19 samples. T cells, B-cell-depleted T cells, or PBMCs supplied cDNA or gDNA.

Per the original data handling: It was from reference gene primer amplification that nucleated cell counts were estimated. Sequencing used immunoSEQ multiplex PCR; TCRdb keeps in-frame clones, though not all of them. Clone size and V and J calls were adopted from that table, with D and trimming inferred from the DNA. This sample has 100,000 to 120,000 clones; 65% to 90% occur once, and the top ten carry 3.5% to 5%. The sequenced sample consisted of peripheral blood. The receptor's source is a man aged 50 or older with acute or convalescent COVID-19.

In DNA form, the CDR3 reads TGCGCCAGCAGCAGCCAGGGTGTCGGCAATCAGCCCCAGCATTTT. Translation gives CASSSQGVGNQPQHF. The chain couples TRBV4-1 to TRBJ1-5, with D tentatively TRBD1 (5 bases). V was trimmed by 5 bases and J by 2 bases, leaving 13 bases between them. The CDR3 covers 15 residues. Germline V CDR1 and CDR2: MGHRA, YSYEKL.